Listed here are 13 T cell receptor beta chains from one sample, sequenced in a study of regulatory T cells in long-lasting Graves disease. Arm-PCR of CDR3 regions and iRepertoire HTBI primers were used to build TCR beta libraries. TCRdb reprocessed the multiplex PCR reads via MiXCR and lists one record per CDR3 protein. This sample has about 620,000 distinct CDR3 sequences, with less than 20% found just once. Time point reported: newly diagnosed GD, antithyroid drugs for less than 3 months. PBMCs were the source of the RNA used for TCR sequencing. The data were also submitted as part of a second study, on T cells in Graves' hyperthyroidism and ophthalmopathy.

The sequenced sample was peripheral blood mononuclear cells (PBMCs), obtained at new diagnosis, from a patient treated with antithyroid drugs. Every receptor here comes from a woman younger than 45 with Graves disease.

This clonotype has a count of ten or more. The CDR3 DNA reads TGCAGCTTCGACCGTGGGTGGGGAGAGACCCAGTACTTC. It yields the protein CSFDRGWGETQYF. The chain uses TRBV29-1 and TRBJ2-5; D remains ambiguous. Germline-derived CDR1 and CDR2 are SQVTM and ANQGSEA. The CDR3 has 13 residues. V lost 8 bases and J 4 bases, leaving 17 bases between the germline ends.

V and J are TRBV27 and TRBJ1-5, with a weak D call TRBD1 (5 bases). V lost 6 bases, J lost 0 bases, and 18 bases lay in between. This CDR3 region has 17 residues. The V gene's germline CDR1 is MNHEY and CDR2 SMNVEV (reference sequence). DNA of the CDR3: TGTGCCAGCAGGGGGATTGGGGCAGCATATAGCAATCAGCCCCAGCATTTT. This sequence encodes CASRGIGAAYSNQPQHF.

The rearrangement joins TRBV20-1 to TRBJ2-6; 14 bases align to TRBD2. Germline CDR1 reads DFQATT; CDR2 reads SNEGSKA (reference sequence). This CDR3 spans 16 amino acids. J lost 2 bases, V lost 6 bases, and 3 bases had no gene match. CDR3 coding DNA: TGCAGTGCACCGGGACTAGCGGGAGCTGGGGCCAACGTCCTGACTTTC. As protein: CSAPGLAGAGANVLTF.

This clonotype was recorded many times. The gene calls are TRBV11-2 and TRBJ2-1, with TRBD2 matching over 10 bases. CDR3 length: 16 amino acids. V trimming: 0 bases; J trimming: 7 bases; junction bases outside the gene matches: 6. Germline CDR1 SGHAT, CDR2 FQNNGV. In DNA form, the CDR3 reads TGTGCCAGCAGCTTAGAGGGCAGCGGGAGGGCGAATGAGCAGTTCTTC. This sequence encodes CASSLEGSGRANEQFF.

At least ten counts were recorded for this clonotype. The chain combines TRBV10-2 with TRBJ1-4; D is uncertain. The CDR3 has 13 amino acids. CDR1 WSHSY and CDR2 SAAADI come from the germline V gene. The ends were cut back, 2 bases at V and 12 bases at J, with 13 bases in the middle. This chain's CDR3 is CASSEGDRRQLFF. DNA for the CDR3: TGCGCCAGCAGTGAGGGAGATCGGCGCCAACTGTTTTTT.

The V gene is TRBV5-1, the J gene TRBJ2-1, with 7 bases identical to TRBD2. The CDR3 length is 16 residues. Germline values: CDR1 SGHRS, CDR2 YFSETQ. J lost 3 bases, V lost 4 bases, and 10 bases had no gene match. In DNA, the CDR3 is TGCGCCAGCAGCCGTCGAGCGGGAACCTACTACAATGAGCAGTTCTTC. It encodes CASSRRAGTYYNEQFF.

This clonotype was recorded many times. The V and J genes are TRBV6-1 and TRBJ1-1; possibly TRBD1 for D (6 bases). Germline V lookup: CDR1 MNHNS, CDR2 SASEGT. The length of the CDR3 is 14 residues. V was shortened by 4 bases and J by 3 bases, with 12 bases between the two germline ends. Written as DNA, the CDR3 is TGTGCCAGCAGTGTCTCCCCAGGGGACACTGAAGCTTTCTTT. It codes for CASSVSPGDTEAFF.

This clonotype was detected ten times or more. V and J are TRBV6-9 and TRBJ1-2; D is uncertain. Trimming shortened V by 2 bases and J by 4 bases, and 5 bases separated the two germline ends. Germline V gene lookup returns CDR1 MNHGY and CDR2 SVAAGI. The CDR3 covers 12 residues. For the CDR3, the DNA is TGTGCCAGCAGTTATGAAAGCTATGGCTACACCTTC. Translation gives CASSYESYGYTF.

This clonotype showed up just a few times. This rearrangement joins TRBV5-6 to TRBJ2-7; 8 positions agree with TRBD1. V shed 0 bases, J shed 3 bases, and the junction held 5 bases outside the gene matches. The CDR3 runs to 15 residues. CDR1 and CDR2 from the germline V gene are SGHDT and YYEEEE. In DNA, the CDR3 is TGTGCCAGCAGCTTGGTGGGGACAGGCGACTACGAGCAGTACTTC. This translates into CASSLVGTGDYEQYF.

This clonotype was detected ten times or more. The rearrangement joins TRBV12-3 or TRBV12-4 to TRBJ1-2; a weak D match, TRBD1 (5 bases). Between the trimmed V and J ends, which lost 5 bases and 1 base, there was a span of 8 bases. This CDR3 contains 13 residues. CDR3 bases: TGTGCCAGCAGTGAGACAGATAACTATGGCTACACCTTC. Protein product: CASSETDNYGYTF.

The chain has TRBV19 and TRBJ2-1; D is uncertain. Looked up from germline, CDR1 is LNHDA and CDR2 is SQIVND (reference sequence). Trimming cost V 2 bases and J 6 bases, with 5 bases left between them. CDR3 length equals 12 residues. Here the CDR3 DNA reads TGTGCCAGTAGTATAAGGGTCAATGAGCAGTTCTTC. Its protein is CASSIRVNEQFF.

The sample holds one count of this clonotype. The rearrangement uses TRBV3-1 and TRBJ2-4, with TRBD1 as a possible D gene (5 bases). The CDR3 has 13 amino acids. The germline V gene has CDR1 LGHDT and CDR2 YNNKEL (reference sequence). The V end was cut by 4 bases, the J end by 5 bases, with 9 bases between. The DNA for the CDR3 is TGTGCCAGCAGCCTGCGGACACAAAACATTCAGTACTTC. Its translation: CASSLRTQNIQYF.

The chain combines TRBV19 with TRBJ1-5; no definite D call. Between the trimmed V and J ends, which lost 3 bases and 5 bases, there was a span of 14 bases. This CDR3 is 15 amino acids long. Germline V lookup: CDR1 LNHDA, CDR2 SQIVND (reference sequence). DNA of the CDR3: TGTGCCAGTAGTATTTTCGGGCTTCTCGATCAGCCCCAGCATTTT. Its protein product is CASSIFGLLDQPQHF. Complete variable domain (other parts from reference TRBV19 and TRBJ1-5): DGGITQSPKYLFRKEGQNVTLSCEQNLNHDAMYWYRQDPGQGLRLIYYSQIVNDFQKGDIAEGYSVSREKKESFPLTVTSAQKNPTAFYLCASSIFGLLDQPQHFGDGTRLSIL.